A single T cell receptor beta chain is shown here with its context. Sequencing was performed with immunoSEQ multiplex PCR; in TCRdb, only in-frame clones are kept and a portion is missing. Here the sample table reports approximately 190,000 clones. The sample comes from a study of control samples from healthy donors and cancer patients. The V and J ends lost 0 bases and 7 bases, in that order; junction bases with no gene match: 6. The CDR3 totals 16 residues. Germline V gene lookup returns CDR1 LNHDA and CDR2 SQIVND (reference sequence). This receptor was identified in a woman under 40 in good health. This sequence joins TRBV19 and TRBJ1-6; 7 bases align to TRBD1. Source material: blood. CDR3 in DNA: TGTGCCAGTAGTATAGATTTTACAGGGGCAAATTCACCCCTCCACTTT. Translation: CASSIDFTGANSPLHF.